The 23 T cell receptor beta chains below all came from one sample that was sequenced in a study of cytomegalovirus exposure and HLA in healthy donors. The study ran its PCR with 60 Vbeta and 13 Jbeta primers. TCRdb's table, derived via immunoSEQ multiplex PCR, lists solely in-frame clones and lacks some. The sample records 95,000 to 100,000 clones, 85% being singletons. Source material: PBMCs. The source of these receptors is a young man in good health and CMV-seronegative.

V and J are TRBV28 and TRBJ1-2; 10 positions match TRBD1. The junction had 2 bases not matched to a gene; V was cut back by 4 bases and J by 3 bases. This CDR3 region has 14 residues. Germline V gene lookup returns CDR1 MDHEN and CDR2 SYDVKM. In DNA form, the CDR3 reads TGTGCCAGCAGTTCCGGGACAGGGGACTATGGCTACACCTTC. Its translation is CASSSGTGDYGYTF.

This clone appeared once. CDR3: CASSPTLSTDTQYF. The CDR3 region has the DNA TGTGCCAGCAGTCCCACATTGTCCACAGATACGCAGTATTTT. The genes are TRBV6-5 and TRBJ2-3; D is ambiguous. V lost 5 bases to trimming and J lost 2 bases, with 11 bases between them. CDR3 size: 14 residues. Looked up from germline, CDR1 is MNHEY and CDR2 is SVGAGI.

The CDR3 DNA reads TGTGCCAGCAGAGATACCGGGACAGGGTATTCACCCCTCCACTTT. Encoded protein: CASRDTGTGYSPLHF. The chain couples TRBV6-1 to TRBJ1-6; 9 bases match TRBD1. The CDR3 consists of 15 residues. V lost 6 bases to trimming and J lost 8 bases; unmatched junction nucleotides: 8. Germline-derived CDR1 and CDR2 are MNHNS and SASEGT.

The rearrangement joins TRBV6-6 to TRBJ1-1; the D gene is possibly TRBD1 (5 bases). Germline V gene data show CDR1 as MNHNY and CDR2 as SVGAGI (reference sequence). V was pared by 7 bases and J by 8 bases, with 11 bases between. The CDR3 is 11 residues long. CDR3 sequence (DNA): TGTGCCAGCACCGACAGCTCGGAAGCTTTCTTT. It is translated as CASTDSSEAFF.

The V call is TRBV27, the J call TRBJ2-7, with 9 bases that match TRBD2. The germline gives CDR1 MNHEY, CDR2 SMNVEV (reference sequence). The CDR3 spans 16 residues. Trimming removed 7 bases from V and 0 bases from J; junction bases left unmatched: 10. CDR3 sequence (DNA): TGTGCCAGCAAGAAACTCGTTAGCGGGAGCTCCTACGAGCAGTACTTC. Translation gives CASKKLVSGSSYEQYF.

In this sample, this clone turned up a few times. The rearrangement uses TRBV10-3 and TRBJ2-3; a possible D gene is TRBD2 (7 bases). Germline values: CDR1 ENHRY, CDR2 SYGVKD. The CDR3 covers 14 residues. Trimming cost V 7 bases and J 2 bases, with 13 bases left between them. This CDR3 reads CAIKGGGNTDTQYF. The CDR3, as DNA: TGTGCCATCAAAGGGGGAGGGAACACAGATACGCAGTATTTT.

This clone has a handful of counts. The rearrangement joins TRBV11-2 to TRBJ2-5; a possible D gene is TRBD1 (6 bases). Looked up from germline, CDR1 is SGHAT and CDR2 is FQNNGV. The CDR3 has 13 amino acids. Between the trimmed V and J ends, which lost 4 bases and 4 bases, there was a span of 10 bases. CDR3 loop: CASSSTGPETQYF. The CDR3 DNA follows: TGTGCCAGCAGCTCTACAGGGCCAGAGACCCAGTACTTC.

The chain joins TRBV6-1 to TRBJ2-7; 9 bases agree with TRBD1. Germline-derived CDR1 and CDR2 are MNHNS and SASEGT. This CDR3 contains 12 residues. V lost 7 bases, J lost 10 bases, and 8 bases stayed unmatched. The CDR3: CASNFRDRAQYF. For the CDR3, the DNA is TGTGCCAGCAATTTCCGGGACAGGGCACAGTACTTC.

The chain has TRBV2 and TRBJ2-7; 10 nucleotides line up with TRBD1. J gave up 2 bases and V 6 bases, and 7 bases lay outside the gene matches. CDR3 length: 15 amino acids. From germline, CDR1 is SNHLY and CDR2 FYNNEI. CDR3 nucleotide sequence: TGTGCCAGCAGACTGGGGACAGGGGCCACCTACGAGCAGTACTTC. Its translation: CASRLGTGATYEQYF. The variable domain in full, with the rest retrieved from reference TRBV2 and TRBJ2-7, is EPEVTQTPSHQVTQMGQEVILRCVPISNHLYFYWYRQILGQKVEFLVSFYNNEISEKSEIFDDQFSVERPDGSNFTLKIRSTKLEDSAMYFCASRLGTGATYEQYFGPGTRLTVT.

The chain employs TRBV7-3 and TRBJ2-1; 7 bases are shared with TRBD2. Trimming took 2 bases from V and 6 from J; bases not matched to a gene: 7. CDR1 and CDR2 from the germline V gene are SGHTA and FQGTGA. The CDR3 totals 15 residues. The DNA for the CDR3 is TGTGCCAGCAGCTTATTGGGAGGGTCGGGCAATGAGCAGTTCTTC. Translation gives CASSLLGGSGNEQFF.

The chain uses TRBV27 and TRBJ2-7, with TRBD2 identical over 11 bases. Germline values: CDR1 MNHEY, CDR2 SMNVEV (reference sequence). J was trimmed by 3 bases and V by 6 bases; bases with no gene match: 4. This CDR3 has 14 residues. Here the CDR3 reads CASSAGTSGYEQYF. The CDR3 nucleotides read TGTGCCAGCAGCGCCGGGACTAGCGGCTACGAGCAGTACTTC.

The V and J genes are TRBV7-2 and TRBJ1-1, with TRBD1 matching over 7 bases. Germline assignment: CDR1 SGHTA and CDR2 FQGNSA. V dropped 1 base and J dropped 1; count of bases not matched to a gene: 3. The length of the CDR3 is 15 residues. The CDR3 sequence: CASSLEDRPNTEAFF. CDR3 nucleotides: TGTGCCAGCAGCTTAGAGGACAGGCCGAACACTGAAGCTTTCTTT. Drawing the rest from reference TRBV7-2 and TRBJ1-1, the complete variable domain is GAGVSQSPSNKVTEKGKDVELRCDPISGHTALYWYRQSLGQGLEFLIYFQGNSAPDKSGLPSDRFSAERTGGSVSTLTIQRTQQEDSAVYLCASSLEDRPNTEAFFGQGTRLTVV.

The rearrangement joins TRBV30 to TRBJ1-6, with 7 bases aligning to TRBD1. Trimming took 3 bases from V and 9 from J; bases not matched to a gene: 11. Per germline, CDR1 GTSNPN and CDR2 SVGIG (reference sequence). The CDR3 is 15 amino acids. DNA of the CDR3: TGTGCCTGGAGATTTTGGGGAGACAGGGTTTCACCCCTCCACTTT. Residues: CAWRFWGDRVSPLHF.

The V call is TRBV29-1, the J call TRBJ2-5; D remains unclear. V lost 5 bases and J lost 4, with 14 bases in between. This CDR3 region has 13 residues. The V gene's germline CDR1 is SQVTM and CDR2 ANQGSEA. The CDR3 coding sequence is TGCAGCGTTCTTTTCGGGTCAGTAGAGACCCAGTACTTC. It encodes CSVLFGSVETQYF.

The rearrangement uses TRBV4-3 and TRBJ2-1; D might be TRBD2 (6 bases). Germline CDR1 is LGHNA and CDR2 is YSLEER. The CDR3 consists of 15 residues. V was shortened by 0 bases and J by 3 bases, with 9 bases between the two germline ends. In DNA, the CDR3 is TGCGCCAGCAGCCAAGAAGGGACTGGCTACAATGAGCAGTTCTTC. Protein product: CASSQEGTGYNEQFF.

This clone was detected only a few times. The V gene is TRBV9, the J gene TRBJ2-1; TRBD2 matches at 7 bases. The V and J ends lost 0 bases and 8 bases, in that order; junction bases with no gene match: 5. The CDR3 runs 14 residues. In germline, CDR1 is SGDLS, CDR2 YYNGEE. DNA for the CDR3: TGTGCCAGCAGCGTAGTAGGGACTACCGATGAGCAGTTCTTC. Its protein is CASSVVGTTDEQFF.

The chain recombines TRBV5-1 with TRBJ2-1, with 7 positions matching TRBD2. V gave up 3 bases and J gave up 10 bases; unmatched junction bases: 19. This CDR3 comprises 17 residues. Per the germline V gene, CDR1 is SGHRS and CDR2 is YFSETQ. The CDR3: CASSYWVRLADIGEQFF. The CDR3 DNA reads as TGCGCCAGCAGCTACTGGGTTCGGCTAGCGGATATAGGGGAGCAGTTCTTC.

The chain combines TRBV30 with TRBJ2-7; weak D call: TRBD2 (5 bases). Germline CDR1 reads GTSNPN; CDR2 reads SVGIG (reference sequence). The length of the CDR3 is 13 residues. V was cut by 1 base and J by 4 bases, with 11 bases left in between. The CDR3 DNA reads TGTGCCTGGAGTGAAGGGAGATGGTACGAGCAGTACTTC. It yields the protein CAWSEGRWYEQYF.

V is TRBV5-6 and J is TRBJ1-5; no firm D call. V gave up 1 base and J gave up 0 bases, with 8 bases separating them. This CDR3 contains 15 residues. Germline V CDR1 and CDR2: SGHDT, YYEEEE. The CDR3 DNA follows: TGTGCCAGCAGCTTGAGAGGAACTAGCAATCAGCCCCAGCATTTT. This translates into CASSLRGTSNQPQHF.

This clone was found once. The chain uses TRBV7-8 and TRBJ2-7, with no clear D. V dropped 1 base and J dropped 1 base, with 8 bases sitting between them. CDR1 and CDR2 (germline): SGHVS, FQNEAQ. The CDR3 contains 14 residues. The CDR3 coding sequence is TGTGCCAGCAGCTTAGTGTCCGGGTCCTACGAGCAGTACTTC. It codes for CASSLVSGSYEQYF.

To note about this clone: Because the CDR3's place on the DNA is in doubt, the DNA is left out and the CDR3 is given as listed by TCRdb. The V and J genes are TRBV28 and TRBJ2-6; the table's D call TRBD2 went unverified against the DNA. Germline V gives CDR1 MDHEN, CDR2 SYDVKM. The CDR3 is made up of 15 amino acids, end residues included. CDR3 amino acids: CASSSSGSGANVLTF.

The chain has TRBV11-3 and TRBJ1-1; perhaps TRBD1 as D (6 bases). This CDR3 contains 13 residues. Germline CDR1 and CDR2: SGHNT and YENEEA. Trimming removed 4 bases from V and 1 base from J, with 7 bases in between. The CDR3 region is CASSWGPNTEAFF. CDR3 sequence (DNA): TGTGCCAGCAGCTGGGGGCCGAACACTGAAGCTTTCTTT.

This chain connects TRBV4-1 to TRBJ1-3; D remains unclear. Per germline, CDR1 MGHRA and CDR2 YSYEKL. V shed 4 bases and J shed 1 base, with 5 bases lying between them. The CDR3 runs to 13 residues. This CDR3 is CASSLRSGNTIYF. CDR3 nucleotide sequence: TGCGCCAGCAGCCTCCGTTCTGGAAACACCATATATTTT.